Listed below are T cell receptor beta chains from one sample, sequenced in a study of cytomegalovirus exposure and HLA in healthy donors. The data were produced by immunoSEQ multiplex PCR, yet TCRdb's version contains in-frame clones alone and is incomplete. The table includes 70,000 to 75,000 clones, 94% detected once. The material sequenced was PBMCs. All receptors come from a woman between 18 and 29 years old in good health and CMV-seronegative. The CDR3 runs from the conserved cysteine through the conserved F or W. The order of the fields is J gene, V gene, clone size, D gene, CDR3 DNA, CDR3 protein. D genes are given only for firm matches. The size entry is marked missing in some rows and otherwise reads once, few, many or a size class.

j_call: TRBJ2-3; v_call: TRBV2; clone_size: NA; d_call: TRBD2; cdr3_nt: TGTGCCAGCAGTGAACCTAGCGGGGATGCCACAGATACGCAGTATTTT; cdr3_aa: CASSEPSGDATDTQYF
j_call: TRBJ2-3; v_call: TRBV6-1; clone_size: NA; d_call: NA; cdr3_nt: TGTGCCAGCAGTGAGAAAGGTTGGGCGGGAACAGATACGCAGTATTTT; cdr3_aa: CASSEKGWAGTDTQYF
j_call: TRBJ1-1; v_call: TRBV5-6; clone_size: NA; d_call: NA; cdr3_nt: TGTGCCAGCGAGATGGCAGGGCGGAACACTGAAGCTTTCTTT; cdr3_aa: CASEMAGRNTEAFF
j_call: TRBJ1-6; v_call: TRBV4-1; clone_size: NA; d_call: NA; cdr3_nt: TGCGCCAGCAGCCAAGAGGGGAGGGTGCGATCACCCCTCCACTTT; cdr3_aa: CASSQEGRVRSPLHF
j_call: TRBJ2-3; v_call: TRBV6-4; clone_size: NA; d_call: NA; cdr3_nt: TGTGCCAGCAGTGAATCGGGAGAGGCAGATACGCAGTATTTT; cdr3_aa: CASSESGEADTQYF
j_call: TRBJ2-5; v_call: TRBV28; clone_size: NA; d_call: TRBD1; cdr3_nt: TGTGCCAGCAGTTTACCTGACAGGGTGCAGACCCAGTACTTC; cdr3_aa: CASSLPDRVQTQYF
j_call: TRBJ1-1; v_call: TRBV28; clone_size: NA; d_call: NA; cdr3_nt: TGTGCCAGCAGCCATAGAGGCAGGGAGGACACTGAAGCTTTCTTT; cdr3_aa: CASSHRGREDTEAFF
j_call: TRBJ2-7; v_call: TRBV19; clone_size: NA; d_call: NA; cdr3_nt: TGTGCCAGTAGTGGCTCCATGGAGCAGTACTTC; cdr3_aa: CASSGSMEQYF
j_call: TRBJ2-3; v_call: TRBV7-9; clone_size: NA; d_call: TRBD1; cdr3_nt: TGTGCCAGCAGCGGACATCCCCGGGGACAGGGGGCAAGAGATACGCAGTATTTT; cdr3_aa: CASSGHPRGQGARDTQYF
j_call: TRBJ2-3; v_call: TRBV5-6; clone_size: NA; d_call: TRBD2; cdr3_nt: TGTGCCAGCAGCGGCGCGGGGGGGACCCAGTATTTT; cdr3_aa: CASSGAGGTQYF
j_call: TRBJ1-2; v_call: TRBV5-4; clone_size: once; d_call: NA; cdr3_nt: TGTGCCAGCTCCCTGAACTATGGCTACACCTTC; cdr3_aa: CASSLNYGYTF
j_call: TRBJ1-2; v_call: TRBV7-8; clone_size: NA; d_call: NA; cdr3_nt: TGTGCCAGCAGCCTAGGGGGGGGACGGCAGTATGGCTACACCTTC; cdr3_aa: CASSLGGGRQYGYTF
j_call: TRBJ2-7; v_call: TRBV7-2; clone_size: NA; d_call: NA; cdr3_nt: TGTGCCAGCAGCTTAAGAAGTATCGGTCCATACGAGCAGTACTTC; cdr3_aa: CASSLRSIGPYEQYF
j_call: TRBJ1-1; v_call: TRBV5-1; clone_size: NA; d_call: NA; cdr3_nt: TGCGCCAGCAGCTTGCTGGGTGGAGTCACTGAAGCTTTCTTT; cdr3_aa: CASSLLGGVTEAFF
j_call: TRBJ1-1; v_call: TRBV4-1; clone_size: once; d_call: NA; cdr3_nt: TGCGCCAGCAGCCAAGATGAGGGGGAGTACGACACTGAAGCTTTCTTT; cdr3_aa: CASSQDEGEYDTEAFF
j_call: TRBJ2-5; v_call: TRBV7-9; clone_size: NA; d_call: TRBD1; cdr3_nt: TGTGCCAGCAGCTTAGCGAGGAGAGACAGGGCCCACCAAGAGACCCAGTACTTC; cdr3_aa: CASSLARRDRAHQETQYF
j_call: TRBJ2-1; v_call: TRBV27; clone_size: NA; d_call: TRBD2; cdr3_nt: TGTGCCAGCAGCCCCGGGACTAGCGGGAGGAATGAGCAGTTCTTC; cdr3_aa: CASSPGTSGRNEQFF
j_call: TRBJ1-1; v_call: TRBV19; clone_size: NA; d_call: TRBD1; cdr3_nt: TGTGCCAGTAGTATAGATCAGGGGGGCACTGAAGCTTTCTTT; cdr3_aa: CASSIDQGGTEAFF
j_call: TRBJ1-4; v_call: TRBV4-2; clone_size: NA; d_call: NA; cdr3_nt: TGTGCCAGCAGCCAAGATGGGCGACAGGAAAAACTGTTTTTT; cdr3_aa: CASSQDGRQEKLFF
j_call: TRBJ1-6; v_call: TRBV11-2; clone_size: NA; d_call: TRBD1; cdr3_nt: TGTGCCAGCAGCCCCAGTGGCACAGGGGGCAGTTCACCCCTCCACTTT; cdr3_aa: CASSPSGTGGSSPLHF
j_call: TRBJ1-1; v_call: TRBV19; clone_size: NA; d_call: NA; cdr3_nt: TGTGCCAGTAGTATTGGGGCCCTGAACACTGAAGCTTTCTTT; cdr3_aa: CASSIGALNTEAFF
j_call: TRBJ2-7; v_call: TRBV11-2; clone_size: NA; d_call: TRBD1; cdr3_nt: TGTGCCAGCAGCCAGGGACAGGGGGTATACGAGCAGTACTTC; cdr3_aa: CASSQGQGVYEQYF
j_call: TRBJ1-5; v_call: TRBV28; clone_size: NA; d_call: NA; cdr3_nt: TGTGCCAGCAGCCTAGGGGGGGCTCCTCGAGAGAATCAGCCCCAGCATTTT; cdr3_aa: CASSLGGAPRENQPQHF
j_call: TRBJ1-5; v_call: TRBV6-6; clone_size: NA; d_call: NA; cdr3_nt: TGTGCCAGCGATCAAGGGGCTCTAATTAGCAATCAGCCCCAGCATTTT; cdr3_aa: CASDQGALISNQPQHF
j_call: TRBJ2-5; v_call: TRBV27; clone_size: NA; d_call: NA; cdr3_nt: TGTGCCAGCGGATCCCAGGGGCAAGAGACCCAGTACTTC; cdr3_aa: CASGSQGQETQYF
j_call: TRBJ1-2; v_call: TRBV5-1; clone_size: NA; d_call: NA; cdr3_nt: TGCGCCAGCAGCACTACCGGGACACAGCTTAACTATGGCTACACCTTC; cdr3_aa: CASSTTGTQLNYGYTF
j_call: TRBJ2-3; v_call: TRBV19; clone_size: NA; d_call: NA; cdr3_nt: TGTGCCAGTAGTACCGGGAGTGGCGCAGATACGCAGTATTTT; cdr3_aa: CASSTGSGADTQYF
j_call: TRBJ1-2; v_call: TRBV6-5; clone_size: NA; d_call: NA; cdr3_nt: TGTGCCAGCAGTTACCAACAGGAATCGCATGGCTACACCTTC; cdr3_aa: CASSYQQESHGYTF
j_call: TRBJ2-5; v_call: TRBV9; clone_size: NA; d_call: TRBD1; cdr3_nt: TGTGCCAGCAGCGTAGGGAATACAGGGGCGGTTAAGGAGACCCAGTACTTC; cdr3_aa: CASSVGNTGAVKETQYF
j_call: TRBJ2-5; v_call: TRBV10-1; clone_size: few; d_call: NA; cdr3_nt: TGCGCCAGCAGTGAGAGCCAGGGGCAAGAGACCCAGTACTTC; cdr3_aa: CASSESQGQETQYF
j_call: TRBJ1-6; v_call: TRBV7-2; clone_size: NA; d_call: TRBD1; cdr3_nt: TGTGCCAGCAGCTTCCGGGACAGGCATTATTCACCCCTCCACTTT; cdr3_aa: CASSFRDRHYSPLHF
j_call: TRBJ2-7; v_call: TRBV10-3; clone_size: NA; d_call: TRBD2; cdr3_nt: TGTGCCATCAGTGGTAGCGGGGTCTCCTACGAGCAGTACTTC; cdr3_aa: CAISGSGVSYEQYF
j_call: TRBJ2-2; v_call: TRBV27; clone_size: NA; d_call: TRBD2; cdr3_nt: TGTGCCAGCAGTCGGTGGGAGGGTGGAACCGGGGAGCTGTTTTTT; cdr3_aa: CASSRWEGGTGELFF
j_call: TRBJ1-1; v_call: TRBV9; clone_size: NA; d_call: NA; cdr3_nt: TGTGCCAGCAGCGTAAGCGGGGGGCGGGGAGTGGCGCCTGAAGCTTTCTTT; cdr3_aa: CASSVSGGRGVAPEAFF
j_call: TRBJ2-2; v_call: TRBV10-2; clone_size: NA; d_call: TRBD1; cdr3_nt: TGCGCCAGCAGTAGGCAGGGGACAGGGAACACCGGGGAGCTGTTTTTT; cdr3_aa: CASSRQGTGNTGELFF
j_call: TRBJ2-2; v_call: TRBV19; clone_size: NA; d_call: TRBD1; cdr3_nt: TGTGCCAGCTCCACAGGGGGCGCACGCACCGGGGAGCTGTTTTTT; cdr3_aa: CASSTGGARTGELFF
j_call: TRBJ2-3; v_call: TRBV10-3; clone_size: NA; d_call: TRBD1; cdr3_nt: TGTGCCATCAGTGTGGGACAGGGGGCCCCAGATACGCAGTATTTT; cdr3_aa: CAISVGQGAPDTQYF
j_call: TRBJ1-5; v_call: TRBV12-5; clone_size: NA; d_call: NA; cdr3_nt: TGTGCTAGTGGTGGGGACTCCAGCAATCAGCCCCAGCATTTT; cdr3_aa: CASGGDSSNQPQHF
j_call: TRBJ2-3; v_call: TRBV5-5; clone_size: NA; d_call: TRBD2; cdr3_nt: TGTGCCAGCAGCTTGGTAGCGGGAGGGCCAGATACGCAGTATTTT; cdr3_aa: CASSLVAGGPDTQYF
j_call: TRBJ2-2; v_call: TRBV11-3; clone_size: NA; d_call: NA; cdr3_nt: TGTGCCAGCAGCTTCAGGGGTAGCACCGGGGAGCTGTTTTTT; cdr3_aa: CASSFRGSTGELFF
j_call: TRBJ1-5; v_call: TRBV18; clone_size: NA; d_call: TRBD1; cdr3_nt: TGTGCCAGCTCACAAGACAGGGGTGGTCAGCCCCAGCATTTT; cdr3_aa: CASSQDRGGQPQHF
j_call: TRBJ2-1; v_call: TRBV30; clone_size: once; d_call: TRBD2; cdr3_nt: TGTGCCTGGAGTGGGCTAGCGGGATGGGAGCAGTTCTTC; cdr3_aa: CAWSGLAGWEQFF
j_call: TRBJ2-1; v_call: TRBV9; clone_size: NA; d_call: TRBD2; cdr3_nt: TGTGCCAGCAGCGTAGGCGGGGGGGCCAGCCATGAGCAGTTCTTC; cdr3_aa: CASSVGGGASHEQFF
j_call: TRBJ2-1; v_call: TRBV2; clone_size: NA; d_call: TRBD2; cdr3_nt: TGTGCCAGCACCAATAGACTAGCGGTTGAGCAGTTCTTC; cdr3_aa: CASTNRLAVEQFF
j_call: TRBJ2-7; v_call: TRBV27; clone_size: NA; d_call: TRBD2; cdr3_nt: TGTGCCACCTCTAGCGGAGCATACGAGCAGTACTTC; cdr3_aa: CATSSGAYEQYF
j_call: TRBJ2-4; v_call: TRBV10-3; clone_size: once; d_call: TRBD1; cdr3_nt: TGTGCCATCAGGGGCTGGACAGGGGGGTTAGCCAAAAACATTCAGTACTTC; cdr3_aa: CAIRGWTGGLAKNIQYF
j_call: TRBJ1-1; v_call: TRBV4-3; clone_size: once; d_call: NA; cdr3_nt: TGCGCCAGCAGCCAACTTGTCGGGACTGAAGCTTTCTTT; cdr3_aa: CASSQLVGTEAFF
j_call: TRBJ1-6; v_call: TRBV5-4; clone_size: once; d_call: NA; cdr3_nt: TGTGCCAGCAGCTTGGGGCAGAAGAATTCACCCCTCCACTTT; cdr3_aa: CASSLGQKNSPLHF
j_call: TRBJ1-1; v_call: TRBV7-9; clone_size: NA; d_call: NA; cdr3_nt: TGTGCCAGCAGCTTAGTAGGGGACACTGAAGCTTTCTTT; cdr3_aa: CASSLVGDTEAFF
j_call: TRBJ1-5; v_call: TRBV12-5; clone_size: NA; d_call: NA; cdr3_nt: TGTGCTAGTGGTTTGGCTGTGCAACTTAATAGCAATCAGCCCCAGCATTTT; cdr3_aa: CASGLAVQLNSNQPQHF
j_call: TRBJ2-1; v_call: TRBV4-1; clone_size: NA; d_call: TRBD2; cdr3_nt: TGCGCCAGCAGCAATAGCGGGGGGTTATACAATGAGCAGTTCTTC; cdr3_aa: CASSNSGGLYNEQFF
j_call: TRBJ2-1; v_call: TRBV27; clone_size: NA; d_call: NA; cdr3_nt: TGTGCCAGCAGTTCCCGACTGTACAATGAGCAGTTCTTC; cdr3_aa: CASSSRLYNEQFF
j_call: TRBJ2-4; v_call: TRBV4-1; clone_size: NA; d_call: NA; cdr3_nt: TGCGCCAGCAGCCAAGATCCCCCAGGGGGGGCCAAAAACATTCAGTACTTC; cdr3_aa: CASSQDPPGGAKNIQYF
j_call: TRBJ1-5; v_call: TRBV28; clone_size: NA; d_call: NA; cdr3_nt: TGTGCCAGCACCCTTACTGTTCCCGGGCAGCCCCAGCATTTT; cdr3_aa: CASTLTVPGQPQHF
j_call: TRBJ2-7; v_call: TRBV29-1; clone_size: NA; d_call: NA; cdr3_nt: TGCAGCGTTGAAAACGAGACTCCCTACGAGCAGTACTTC; cdr3_aa: CSVENETPYEQYF
j_call: TRBJ2-6; v_call: TRBV5-5; clone_size: NA; d_call: NA; cdr3_nt: TGTGCCAGCAGCTGGGCTCTTGGGGCCAACGTCCTGACTTTC; cdr3_aa: CASSWALGANVLTF